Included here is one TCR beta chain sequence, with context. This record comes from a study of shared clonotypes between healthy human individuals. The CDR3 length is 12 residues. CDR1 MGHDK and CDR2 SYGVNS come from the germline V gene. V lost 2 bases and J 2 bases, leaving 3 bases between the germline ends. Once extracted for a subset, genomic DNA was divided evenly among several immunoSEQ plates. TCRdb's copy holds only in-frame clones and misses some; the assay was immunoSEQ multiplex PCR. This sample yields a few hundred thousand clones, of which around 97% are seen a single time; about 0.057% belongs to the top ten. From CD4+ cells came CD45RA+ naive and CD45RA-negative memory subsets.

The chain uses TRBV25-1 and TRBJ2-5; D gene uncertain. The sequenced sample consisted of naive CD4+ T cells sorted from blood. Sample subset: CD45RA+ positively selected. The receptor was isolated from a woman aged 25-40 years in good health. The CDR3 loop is CASSEQQETQYF. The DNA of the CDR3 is TGTGCCAGCAGTGAACAACAAGAGACCCAGTACTTC. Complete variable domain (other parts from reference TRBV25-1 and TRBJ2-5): EADIYQTPRYLVIGTGKKITLECSQTMGHDKMYWYQQDPGMELHLIHYSYGVNSTEKGDLSSESTVSRIRTEHFPLTLESARPSHTSQYLCASSEQQETQYFGPGTRLLVL.